Below are 20 T cell receptor beta chains sequenced from a single sample in a study of pediatric ulcerative colitis (dated by TCRdb to between 2019 and 2020). Library creation used the immunoSEQ multiplex PCR assay. TCRdb's version of the immuneACCESS table is confined to in-frame rearrangements and falls short of the full clone set. An unresolved V gene accounts for under half of the shortfall where checked; the remainder is of unknown origin. The table for this sample lists 60,000 to 75,000 clones; 77% of them were counted only once. The ten largest account for roughly 5.2% of the sample. The sample comprised blood. Receptors were obtained from a boy younger than 18 with moderate ulcerative colitis.

This clone has just a few counts. J is TRBJ2-1 and V is TRBV19, with TRBD1 as a possible D gene (5 bases). Germline V gene lookup returns CDR1 LNHDA and CDR2 SQIVND (reference sequence). V gave up 6 bases and J gave up 2 bases, with 17 bases separating them. CDR3 length: 16 amino acids. CDR3 in amino acids: CASSPLRDLAYNEQFF. DNA of the CDR3: TGTGCCAGTAGCCCCCTCAGGGATTTAGCCTACAATGAGCAGTTCTTC. Looking up the rest from reference TRBV19 and TRBJ2-1 gives the full variable domain: DGGITQSPKYLFRKEGQNVTLSCEQNLNHDAMYWYRQDPGQGLRLIYYSQIVNDFQKGDIAEGYSVSREKKESFPLTVTSAQKNPTAFYLCASSPLRDLAYNEQFFGPGTRLTVL.

The chain carries TRBV28 and TRBJ1-2; tentatively, D is TRBD1 (5 bases). This CDR3 comprises 15 residues. Germline V gene lookup returns CDR1 MDHEN and CDR2 SYDVKM. V lost 5 bases to trimming and J lost 8 bases, with 21 bases between them. CDR3 sequence (DNA): TGTGCCAGCAGTCTAGAACTGACAGCGATCAGAGGCTACACCTTC. Protein sequence: CASSLELTAIRGYTF.

V is TRBV5-6 and J is TRBJ2-5; TRBD2 matches at 15 bases. Germline V gene lookup returns CDR1 SGHDT and CDR2 YYEEEE. Trimming at V came to 6 bases and at J to 4 bases, leaving 16 bases not matched to a gene. The CDR3 extends over 19 amino acids. Here the CDR3 DNA reads TGTGCCAGCATCCTATACCGGACTAGCGGGGGGGCCTTGGGAGAGACCCAGTACTTC. Its protein product is CASILYRTSGGALGETQYF.

The chain has TRBV5-1 and TRBJ2-5, with 10 bases aligning to TRBD2. Germline V lookup: CDR1 SGHRS, CDR2 YFSETQ. This CDR3 region has 17 residues. Trimming took 5 bases from V and 4 from J; bases not matched to a gene: 14. CDR3 in DNA: TGCGCCAGCAGGGGGTCCGTACAGCGGGAGGGGCGAGAGACCCAGTACTTC. Residues: CASRGSVQREGRETQYF.

The rearrangement uses TRBV6-1 and TRBJ1-5; 8 bases map to TRBD1. V was clipped by 6 bases and J by 0 bases; unmatched bases: 4. From germline, CDR1 is MNHNS and CDR2 SASEGT. There are 15 residues in the CDR3. CDR3 nucleotides: TGTGCCAGCAGCGGGGACAGGATTAGCAATCAGCCCCAGCATTTT. Its translation: CASSGDRISNQPQHF.

This chain uses TRBV4-2 with TRBJ1-2; TRBD1 aligns across 7 bases. V lost 1 base to trimming and J lost 7 bases; unmatched junction nucleotides: 6. The CDR3 has 14 residues. The germline V gene has CDR1 LGHNA and CDR2 YNFKEQ. CDR3 sequence reads: CASSQGHRGSGYTF. The CDR3 nucleotides are TGTGCCAGCAGCCAAGGACACAGGGGTAGTGGCTACACCTTC.

The chain links TRBV4-1 to TRBJ2-7; D perhaps matches TRBD1 (6 bases). Trimming shortened V by 5 bases and J by 3 bases, and 14 bases separated the two germline ends. The CDR3 is made up of 14 amino acids. Germline lookup yields CDR1 MGHRA and CDR2 YSYEKL. The CDR3 sequence is CASSFSPRGYEQYF. CDR3 sequence (DNA): TGCGCCAGCAGCTTTTCTCCCAGGGGCTACGAGCAGTACTTC.

The chain links TRBV5-1 to TRBJ1-1, with TRBD1 matching over 7 bases. The CDR3 is 16 residues long. Losses at the gene ends were 3 bases for V and 2 bases for J; bases not matched to a gene: 10. Germline CDR1 reads SGHRS; CDR2 reads YFSETQ. The CDR3 region has the DNA TGCGCCAGCAGCTCCCTTCAGACAGGGATAAACACTGAAGCTTTCTTT. Residues: CASSSLQTGINTEAFF.

The table lists this clone with a few counts. V gene TRBV9 combines with J gene TRBJ1-2; D gene unclear. The CDR3 spans 11 residues. The V gene's germline CDR1 is SGDLS and CDR2 YYNGEE. Trimming left V 4 bases short and J 8 bases short, with 9 bases between. CDR3 DNA: TGTGCCAGCAGCCACATGGACGGCTACACCTTC. This encodes CASSHMDGYTF.

This chain's CDR3 is CASSHLSRDRGEKLFF. CDR3 nucleotides: TGTGCCAGCAGCCATCTCTCCCGCGACAGGGGTGAAAAACTGTTTTTT. The rearrangement links TRBV4-2 to TRBJ1-4; 8 bases agree with TRBD1. The V and J ends lost 3 bases and 7 bases, in that order; junction bases with no gene match: 10. The CDR3 contains 16 residues. CDR1 is LGHNA and CDR2 is YNFKEQ in the germline V gene.

The chain is built from TRBV19 and TRBJ2-5; 11 bases are a match to TRBD2. CDR3 size: 14 residues. Germline V gives CDR1 LNHDA, CDR2 SQIVND (reference sequence). The V gene end was trimmed by 3 bases and the J gene end by 5 bases; junction bases not matched to a gene: 2. The DNA of the CDR3 is TGTGCCAGTAGTATGGGACTAGCGGCGGAGACCCAGTACTTC. Its protein product is CASSMGLAAETQYF.

The genes are TRBV5-4 and TRBJ2-7; D gene ambiguous. CDR1 is SGHNT and CDR2 is YYREEE in the germline V gene (reference sequence). Trimming took off 0 bases at V and 0 bases at J, with 10 bases between the two ends. This CDR3 is built from 15 residues. Here the CDR3 reads CASSLDSPSSYEQYF. CDR3 nucleotide sequence: TGTGCCAGCAGCTTGGACTCGCCGAGCTCCTACGAGCAGTACTTC. Full variable domain (outside the CDR3, taken from reference TRBV5-4 and TRBJ2-7): ETGVTQSPTHLIKTRGQQVTLRCSSQSGHNTVSWYQQALGQGPQFIFQYYREEENGRGNFPPRFSGLQFPNYSSELNVNALELDDSALYLCASSLDSPSSYEQYFGPGTRLTVT.

This clone showed up just a few times. The chain carries TRBV27 and TRBJ1-4; no firm D call. The CDR3 contains 14 residues. The germline CDR1 and CDR2 sequences are MNHEY and SMNVEV (reference sequence). Trimming took 3 bases from V and 8 from J, leaving 13 bases between them. CDR3 loop: CASSLAYQPEKLFF. Here the CDR3 DNA reads TGTGCCAGCAGTTTGGCGTACCAACCGGAAAAACTGTTTTTT.

Worth noting for this clone: Other DNA sequences in this specimen translate into the identical CDR3. The chain links TRBV5-4 to TRBJ2-1, with D perhaps matching TRBD1 (5 bases). Trimming took 5 bases from V and 3 from J, leaving 9 bases between them. The CDR3 totals 13 residues. Per germline, CDR1 SGHNT and CDR2 YYREEE (reference sequence). CDR3 nucleotide sequence: TGTGCCAGCAGGTCTGACAGCTACAATGAGCAGTTCTTC. Amino acid sequence: CASRSDSYNEQFF.

The chain uses TRBV6-6 and TRBJ1-1; D gene unclear. V dropped 0 bases and J dropped 1 base, with 6 bases sitting between them. Germline V CDR1 and CDR2: MNHNY, SVGAGI (reference sequence). CDR3 length: 14 amino acids. CDR3 in amino acids: CASSYSLGNTEAFF. DNA for the CDR3: TGTGCCAGCAGTTACTCCCTCGGGAACACTGAAGCTTTCTTT.

This chain connects TRBV5-4 to TRBJ2-2; D is unclear. CDR1 and CDR2 (germline): SGHNT, YYREEE (reference sequence). V lost 1 base and J 5 bases, leaving 12 bases between the germline ends. There are 15 residues in the CDR3. The CDR3 loop reads CASSLWASDTGELFF. The CDR3 bases are TGTGCCAGCAGCTTGTGGGCTAGTGATACCGGGGAGCTGTTTTTT.

The rearrangement links TRBV10-3 to TRBJ2-5; D is uncertain. Between the trimmed V and J ends, which lost 6 bases and 3 bases, there was a span of 17 bases. This CDR3 region has 15 residues. Germline values: CDR1 ENHRY, CDR2 SYGVKD. The CDR3 loop is CAIRSGWAIKETQYF. The DNA of the CDR3 is TGTGCCATCAGGTCCGGTTGGGCCATCAAAGAGACCCAGTACTTC.

The chain links TRBV5-1 to TRBJ1-2; D gene unclear. Trimming shortened V by 4 bases and J by 6 bases, and 13 bases separated the two germline ends. CDR1 is SGHRS and CDR2 is YFSETQ in the germline V gene. This CDR3 is built from 13 residues. The CDR3 coding sequence is TGCGCCAGCAGCACAGTCGGGGATGATGGCTACACCTTC. Residues: CASSTVGDDGYTF.

V is TRBV10-3 and J is TRBJ1-2; possible D gene TRBD1, 6 bases. This CDR3 comprises 15 residues. CDR1 and CDR2 from the germline V gene are ENHRY and SYGVKD. The V gene lost 6 bases and the J gene lost 0 bases, with 14 bases spanning the gap. The CDR3 region has the DNA TGTGCCATCAGAGCTTCGGACAGTCCTAACTATGGCTACACCTTC. It is translated as CAIRASDSPNYGYTF.

The V gene is TRBV2, the J gene TRBJ1-2; 7 bases fit TRBD1. The CDR3 runs 14 residues. Unmatched junction bases numbered 6, after V lost 2 bases and J lost 6 bases. Germline assignment: CDR1 SNHLY and CDR2 FYNNEI. In DNA form, the CDR3 reads TGTGCCAGCAGTGAAATCGGCAGGGGGAATGGCTACACCTTC. Its translation is CASSEIGRGNGYTF.